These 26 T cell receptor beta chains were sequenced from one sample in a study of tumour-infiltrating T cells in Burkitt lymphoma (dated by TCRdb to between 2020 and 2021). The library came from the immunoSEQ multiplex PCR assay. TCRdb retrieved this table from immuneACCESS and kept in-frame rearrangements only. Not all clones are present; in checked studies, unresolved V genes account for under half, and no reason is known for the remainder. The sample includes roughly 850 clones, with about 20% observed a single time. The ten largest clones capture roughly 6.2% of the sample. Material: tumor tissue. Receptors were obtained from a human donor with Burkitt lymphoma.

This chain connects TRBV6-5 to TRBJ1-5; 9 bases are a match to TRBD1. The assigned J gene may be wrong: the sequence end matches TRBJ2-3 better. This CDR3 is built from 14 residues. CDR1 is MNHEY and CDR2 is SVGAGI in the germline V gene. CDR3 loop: CASSYRQGDQPQYF. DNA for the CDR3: TGTGCCAGCAGTTATCGACAGGGGGATCAGCCCCAGTATTTT.

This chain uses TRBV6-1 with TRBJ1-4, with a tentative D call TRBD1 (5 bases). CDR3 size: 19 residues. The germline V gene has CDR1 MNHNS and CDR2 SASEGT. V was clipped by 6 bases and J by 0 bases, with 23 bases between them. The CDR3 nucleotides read TGTGCCAGCAGCGAACGCCGCAGGGTCGTTACTTCAACTAATGAAAAACTGTTTTTT. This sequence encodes CASSERRRVVTSTNEKLFF.

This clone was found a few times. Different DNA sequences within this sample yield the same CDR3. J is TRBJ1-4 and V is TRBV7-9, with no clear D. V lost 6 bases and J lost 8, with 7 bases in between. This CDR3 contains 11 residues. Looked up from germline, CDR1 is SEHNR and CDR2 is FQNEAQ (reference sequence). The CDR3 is CASSEREKLFF. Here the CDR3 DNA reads TGTGCCAGCAGTGAGCGGGAAAAACTGTTTTTT.

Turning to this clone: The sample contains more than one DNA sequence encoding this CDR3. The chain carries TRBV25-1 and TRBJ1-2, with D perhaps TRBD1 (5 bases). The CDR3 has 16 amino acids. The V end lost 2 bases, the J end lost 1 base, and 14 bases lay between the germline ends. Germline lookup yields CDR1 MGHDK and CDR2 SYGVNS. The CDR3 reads CASSEPAGGGNYGYTF. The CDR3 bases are TGTGCCAGCAGTGAACCCGCGGGGGGGGGTAACTATGGCTACACCTTC.

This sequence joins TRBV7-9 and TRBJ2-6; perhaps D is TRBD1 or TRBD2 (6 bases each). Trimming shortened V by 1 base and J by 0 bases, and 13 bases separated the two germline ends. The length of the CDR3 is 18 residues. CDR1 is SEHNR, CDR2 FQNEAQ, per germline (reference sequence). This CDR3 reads CASSLDIGGSSGANVLTF. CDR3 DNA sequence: TGTGCCAGCAGCTTAGACATAGGGGGGTCCTCTGGGGCCAACGTCCTGACTTTC.

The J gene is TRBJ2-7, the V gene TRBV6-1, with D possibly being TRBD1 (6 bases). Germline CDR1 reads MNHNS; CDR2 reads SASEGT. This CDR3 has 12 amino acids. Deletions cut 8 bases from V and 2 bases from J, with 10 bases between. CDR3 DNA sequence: TGTGCCAGCGTATGGACAGCCTACGAGCAGTACTTC. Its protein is CASVWTAYEQYF.

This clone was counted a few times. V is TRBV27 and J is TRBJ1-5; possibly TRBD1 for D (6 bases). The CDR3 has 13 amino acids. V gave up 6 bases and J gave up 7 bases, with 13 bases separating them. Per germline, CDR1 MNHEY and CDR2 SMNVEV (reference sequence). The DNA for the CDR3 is TGTGCCAGCAGGGAGACAGGAGACCAGCCCCAGCATTTT. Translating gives CASRETGDQPQHF.

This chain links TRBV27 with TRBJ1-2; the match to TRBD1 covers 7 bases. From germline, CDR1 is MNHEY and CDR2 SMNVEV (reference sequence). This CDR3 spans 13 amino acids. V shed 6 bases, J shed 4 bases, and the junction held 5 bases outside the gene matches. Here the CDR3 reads CASSQQGTYGYTF. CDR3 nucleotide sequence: TGTGCCAGCAGCCAACAGGGGACCTATGGCTACACCTTC.

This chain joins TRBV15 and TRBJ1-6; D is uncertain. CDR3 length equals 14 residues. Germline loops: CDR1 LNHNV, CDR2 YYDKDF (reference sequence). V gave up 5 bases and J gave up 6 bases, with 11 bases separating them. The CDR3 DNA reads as TGTGCCACCAGCCTTCAGACTAGTAATTCACCCCTCCACTTT. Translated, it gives CATSLQTSNSPLHF.

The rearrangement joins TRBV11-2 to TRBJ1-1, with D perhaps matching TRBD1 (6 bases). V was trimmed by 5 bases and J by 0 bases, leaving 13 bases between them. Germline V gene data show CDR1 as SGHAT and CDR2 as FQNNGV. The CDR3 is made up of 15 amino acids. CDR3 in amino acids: CASSQGREVNTEAFF. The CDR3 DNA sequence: TGTGCCAGCAGCCAGGGGAGGGAAGTGAACACTGAAGCTTTCTTT.

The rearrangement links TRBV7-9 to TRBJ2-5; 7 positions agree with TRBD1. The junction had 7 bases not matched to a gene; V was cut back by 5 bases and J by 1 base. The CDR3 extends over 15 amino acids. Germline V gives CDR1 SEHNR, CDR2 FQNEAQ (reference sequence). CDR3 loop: CASSPGTAFQETQYF. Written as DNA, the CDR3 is TGTGCCAGCAGCCCCGGGACAGCCTTCCAAGAGACCCAGTACTTC.

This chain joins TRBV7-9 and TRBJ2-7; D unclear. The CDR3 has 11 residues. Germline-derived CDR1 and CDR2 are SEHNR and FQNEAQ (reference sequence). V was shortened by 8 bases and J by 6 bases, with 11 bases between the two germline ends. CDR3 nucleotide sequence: TGTGCCAGCGGGCCTCTATCCGAGCAGTACTTC. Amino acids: CASGPLSEQYF.

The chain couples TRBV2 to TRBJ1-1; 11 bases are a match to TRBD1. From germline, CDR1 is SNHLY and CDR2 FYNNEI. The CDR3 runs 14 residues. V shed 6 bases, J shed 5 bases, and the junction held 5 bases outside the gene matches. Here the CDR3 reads CASRGWDRGTEAFF. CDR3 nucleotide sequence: TGTGCCAGCAGAGGCTGGGACAGGGGGACTGAAGCTTTCTTT.

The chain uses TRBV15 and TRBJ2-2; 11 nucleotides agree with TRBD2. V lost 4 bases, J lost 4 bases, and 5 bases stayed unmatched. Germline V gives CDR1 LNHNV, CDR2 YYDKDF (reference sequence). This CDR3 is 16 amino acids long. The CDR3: CATSNSGGAVTGELFF. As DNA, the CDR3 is TGTGCCACCAGCAATAGCGGGGGGGCGGTCACCGGGGAGCTGTTTTTT.

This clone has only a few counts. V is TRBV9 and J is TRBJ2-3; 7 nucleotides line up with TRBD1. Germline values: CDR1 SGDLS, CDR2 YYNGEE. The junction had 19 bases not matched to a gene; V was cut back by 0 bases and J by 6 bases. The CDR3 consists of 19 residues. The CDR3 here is CASSVGGRTTGTGRDTQYF. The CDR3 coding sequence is TGTGCCAGCAGCGTAGGTGGGAGAACGACAGGGACGGGACGGGATACGCAGTATTTT.

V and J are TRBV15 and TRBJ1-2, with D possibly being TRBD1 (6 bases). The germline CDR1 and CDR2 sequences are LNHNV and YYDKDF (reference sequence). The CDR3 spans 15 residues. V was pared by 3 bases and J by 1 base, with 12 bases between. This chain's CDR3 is CATSRDSFNNYGYTF. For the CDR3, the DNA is TGTGCCACCAGCAGGGACAGTTTTAATAACTATGGCTACACCTTC.

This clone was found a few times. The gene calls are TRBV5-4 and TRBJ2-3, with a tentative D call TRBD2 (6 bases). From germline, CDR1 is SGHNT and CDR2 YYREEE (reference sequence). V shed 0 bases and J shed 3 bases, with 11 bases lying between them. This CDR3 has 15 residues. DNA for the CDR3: TGTGCCAGCAGCTTGGCCGGGGGTGAGACAGATACGCAGTATTTT. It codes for CASSLAGGETDTQYF.

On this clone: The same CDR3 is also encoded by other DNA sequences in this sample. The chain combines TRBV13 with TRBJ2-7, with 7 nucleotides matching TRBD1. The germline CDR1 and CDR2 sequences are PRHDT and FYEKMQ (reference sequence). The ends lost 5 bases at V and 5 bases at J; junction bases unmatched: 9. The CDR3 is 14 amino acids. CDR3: CASSPRTGPNEQYF. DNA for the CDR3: TGTGCCAGCAGCCCCCGGACAGGTCCCAACGAGCAGTACTTC. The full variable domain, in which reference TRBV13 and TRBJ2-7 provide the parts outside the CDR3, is AAGVIQSPRHLIKEKRETATLKCYPIPRHDTVYWYQQGPGQDPQFLISFYEKMQSDKGSIPDRFSAQQFSDYHSELNMSSLELGDSALYFCASSPRTGPNEQYFGPGTRLTVT.

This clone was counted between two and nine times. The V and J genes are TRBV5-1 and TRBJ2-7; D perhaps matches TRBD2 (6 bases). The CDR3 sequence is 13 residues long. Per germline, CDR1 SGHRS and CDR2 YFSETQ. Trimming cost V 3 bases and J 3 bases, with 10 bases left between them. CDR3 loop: CASSSGLLYEQYF. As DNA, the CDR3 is TGCGCCAGCAGCTCGGGACTCCTCTACGAGCAGTACTTC. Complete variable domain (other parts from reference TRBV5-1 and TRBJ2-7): KAGVTQTPRYLIKTRGQQVTLSCSPISGHRSVSWYQQTPGQGLQFLFEYFSETQRNKGNFPGRFSGRQFSNSRSEMNVSTLELGDSALYLCASSSGLLYEQYFGPGTRLTVT.

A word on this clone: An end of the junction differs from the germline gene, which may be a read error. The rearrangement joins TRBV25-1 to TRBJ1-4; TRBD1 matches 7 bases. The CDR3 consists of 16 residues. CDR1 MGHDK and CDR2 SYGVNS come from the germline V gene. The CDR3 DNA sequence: TGTACCAGCAGTGGAAAGGGGGCGCAGGCTAATGAAAAACTGTTTTTT. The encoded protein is CTSSGKGAQANEKLFF.

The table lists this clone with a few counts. The DNA of the CDR3 is TGCAGCTCCCCACGGGGGGGAAACACCATATATTTT. Its protein is CSSPRGGNTIYF. V and J are TRBV29-1 and TRBJ1-3; tentative D call: TRBD1 (5 bases). Germline V gene sequence: CDR1 SQVTM, CDR2 ANQGSEA. V was pared by 8 bases and J by 4 bases, with 12 bases between. The CDR3 covers 12 residues.

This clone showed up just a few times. DNA of the CDR3: TGTGCCAGCAGTCCGACAGGGATCAACGAGCAGTTCTTC. Its protein product is CASSPTGINEQFF. The V and J genes are TRBV27 and TRBJ2-1; 7 bases are shared with TRBD1. Germline V gene data show CDR1 as MNHEY and CDR2 as SMNVEV (reference sequence). The CDR3 is made up of 13 amino acids. The trim removed 5 bases at V and 10 bases at J, leaving 8 bases unmatched.

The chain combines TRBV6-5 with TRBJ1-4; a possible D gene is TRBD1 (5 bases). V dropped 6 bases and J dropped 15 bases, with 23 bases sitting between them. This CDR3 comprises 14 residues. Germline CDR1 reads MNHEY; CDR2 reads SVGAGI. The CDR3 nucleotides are TGTGCCAGCAGGGGGAGGGACTTCGTGGGCCTGATGTTTTTT. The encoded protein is CASRGRDFVGLMFF.

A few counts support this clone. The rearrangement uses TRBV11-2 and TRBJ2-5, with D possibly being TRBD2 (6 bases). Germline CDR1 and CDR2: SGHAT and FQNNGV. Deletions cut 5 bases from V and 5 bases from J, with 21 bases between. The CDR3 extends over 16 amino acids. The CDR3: CASSPPRGYSKETQYF. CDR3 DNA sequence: TGTGCCAGCAGCCCGCCGCGGGGATATAGTAAGGAGACCCAGTACTTC. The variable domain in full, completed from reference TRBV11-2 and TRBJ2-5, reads EAGVAQSPRYKIIEKRQSVAFWCNPISGHATLYWYQQILGQGPKLLIQFQNNGVVDDSQLPKDRFSAERLKGVDSTLKIQPAKLEDSAVYLCASSPPRGYSKETQYFGPGTRLLVL.

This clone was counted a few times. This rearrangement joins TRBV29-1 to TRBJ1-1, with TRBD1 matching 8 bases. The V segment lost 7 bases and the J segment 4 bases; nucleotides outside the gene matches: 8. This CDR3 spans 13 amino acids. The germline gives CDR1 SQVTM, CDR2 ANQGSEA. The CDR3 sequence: CSALAGTGTEAFF. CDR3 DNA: TGCAGCGCTTTAGCCGGGACAGGCACTGAAGCTTTCTTT.

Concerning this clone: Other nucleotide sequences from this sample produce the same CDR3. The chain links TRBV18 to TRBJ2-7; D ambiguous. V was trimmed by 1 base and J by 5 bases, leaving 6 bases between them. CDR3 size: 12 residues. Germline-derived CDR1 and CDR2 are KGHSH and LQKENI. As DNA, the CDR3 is TGTGCCAGCTCACCACGGGGTAACGAGCAGTACTTC. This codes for CASSPRGNEQYF.